This TCR beta chain was retrieved from a study of tumor and adjacent non-tumor tissue in lung cancer. RNA was extracted from bulk tissue without any cell sorting. The normal lung tissue was taken more than 3 cm from the tumor edge. For this clonotype: Germline is not matched at one junction end, which may reflect a read error.

CDR1 is MGHRA and CDR2 is YSYEKL in the germline V gene. This CDR3 contains 16 residues. A modified ARM-PCR protocol with three rounds of nested PCR amplified TCRbeta. TCRdb called the multiplex PCR reads again in MiXCR, with one record for every CDR3 protein. The data hold 110,000 or so distinct CDR3 sequences, with 60% to 70% observed a single time. This TCR was recovered from a man in his 60s with non-small cell lung cancer. What was sequenced was distant non-tumor lung tissue. The gene calls are TRBV4-1 and TRBJ1-3; 8 bases are shared with TRBD1. The CDR3 region is CASSQYVTGAGNTIYF. In DNA form, the CDR3 reads TGCGCCAGCAGCCAGTACGTGACAGGGGCTGGAAACACGATATATTTT.